This TCR beta chain was observed in a study of cytomegalovirus exposure and HLA in healthy donors. Looking at the study overall: Sequencing of roughly 180 million T cells in an earlier analysis found 95 million to 120 million unique TCR beta sequences. Findings of the study overall: Per a later analysis, HLA-associated TCR beta chains showed more clonal expansion than other, equally common TCR beta chains.

Germline loops: CDR1 MGHDK, CDR2 SYGVNS. There are 15 residues in the CDR3. J gave up 0 bases and V 4 bases, and 6 bases lay outside the gene matches. With 60 Vbeta and 13 Jbeta primers, the PCR was carried out. Assay used: immunoSEQ multiplex PCR; TCRdb lists only in-frame clones, some missing. Among 90,000 to 150,000 clones listed, around 81% were seen once. Worth noting for this clone: The antigen is not known.

The chain uses TRBV25-1 and TRBJ2-7; 7 bases fit TRBD1. Material for sequencing was PBMCs. The TCR comes from a woman in her forties in good health and CMV-seronegative. In DNA, the CDR3 is TGTGCCAGCAGTGCTGGAAGGGACAGCTCCTACGAGCAGTACTTC. Amino acid sequence: CASSAGRDSSYEQYF.